This T cell receptor beta chain is drawn from a study of blood T cell repertoires in COVID-19. Study-level information: Whether acute or convalescent, the COVID-19 samples came from the United States, Italy and Spain. From T cells, B-cell-depleted T cells, or PBMCs came the material, which was cDNA or gDNA.

Per the original data handling: How many nucleated cells were present was estimated from reference gene primer amplification. Profiling relied on immunoSEQ multiplex PCR, and the TCRdb table lists in-frame clones only, not all of them. The D gene and trimming were derived from the DNA, and the V and J assignments and clone size from that table. The sample records roughly 70,000 clones, just under 80% being singletons. The length of the CDR3 is 18 residues. J lost 1 base, V lost 8 bases, and 19 bases had no gene match. Germline CDR1 MNHEY, CDR2 SMNVEV (reference sequence). The sample consisted of peripheral blood. The receptor was derived from a human donor in a cohort sampled during active COVID-19. The chain uses TRBV27 and TRBJ2-7, with TRBD1 matching 8 bases. The CDR3 nucleotides are TGTGCCAGCGGGGATGGACAGGGTATACCCTTATCGTCCTACGAGCAGTACTTC. Translated: CASGDGQGIPLSSYEQYF.